This T cell receptor beta chain was recorded in a study of blood T cell repertoires in COVID-19. At the level of the study: Samples of COVID-19 (acute and convalescent) were obtained from the United States, Italy and Spain. T cells, B-cell-depleted T cells, or PBMCs provided the cDNA or gDNA that served as material.

The V and J ends lost 5 bases and 6 bases respectively, with 15 bases between them. Germline CDR1 reads MNHEY; CDR2 reads SMNVEV (reference sequence). This CDR3 is 14 amino acids long. This clone has a handful of counts. In the source study's methods: Amplification with reference gene primers provided the estimates of nucleated cell counts. Here immunoSEQ multiplex PCR was the method, and the copy in TCRdb shows in-frame clones only, minus some. V and J calls and clone size come straight from that table; D and trimming were deduced from the DNA. The sample records about 300,000 clones, around 86% being singletons.

The chain combines TRBV27 with TRBJ2-3; maybe TRBD1 (5 bases). The receptor comes from an older man with acute or convalescent COVID-19. The material sequenced was peripheral blood. The CDR3 DNA is TGTGCCAGCAGTCGAATCCCGACAGAGGATACGCAGTATTTT. Translation gives CASSRIPTEDTQYF.